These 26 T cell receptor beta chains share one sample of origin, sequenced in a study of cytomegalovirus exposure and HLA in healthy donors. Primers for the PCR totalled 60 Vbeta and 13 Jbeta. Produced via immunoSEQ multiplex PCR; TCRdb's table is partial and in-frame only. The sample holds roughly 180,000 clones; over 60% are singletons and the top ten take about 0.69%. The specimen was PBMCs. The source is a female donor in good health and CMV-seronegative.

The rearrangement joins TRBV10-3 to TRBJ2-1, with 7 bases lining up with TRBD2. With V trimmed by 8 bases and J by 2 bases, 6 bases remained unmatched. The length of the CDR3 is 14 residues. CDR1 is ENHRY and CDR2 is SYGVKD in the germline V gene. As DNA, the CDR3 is TGTGCCATCCACCCCAGCGGGGCCTACAATGAGCAGTTCTTC. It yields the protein CAIHPSGAYNEQFF.

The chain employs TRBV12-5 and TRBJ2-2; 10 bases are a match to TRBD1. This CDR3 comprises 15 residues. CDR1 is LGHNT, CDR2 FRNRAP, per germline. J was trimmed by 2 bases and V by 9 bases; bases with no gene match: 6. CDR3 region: CASRRDRGNTGELFF. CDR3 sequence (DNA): TGTGCTAGCAGAAGGGACAGGGGAAACACCGGGGAGCTGTTTTTT.

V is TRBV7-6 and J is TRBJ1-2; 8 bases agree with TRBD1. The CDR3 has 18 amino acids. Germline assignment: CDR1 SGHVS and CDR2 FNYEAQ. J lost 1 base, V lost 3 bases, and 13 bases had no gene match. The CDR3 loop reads CASSLARTGSIINYGYTF. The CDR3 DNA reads TGTGCCAGCAGCTTGGCCCGGACAGGGTCTATCATTAACTATGGCTACACCTTC.

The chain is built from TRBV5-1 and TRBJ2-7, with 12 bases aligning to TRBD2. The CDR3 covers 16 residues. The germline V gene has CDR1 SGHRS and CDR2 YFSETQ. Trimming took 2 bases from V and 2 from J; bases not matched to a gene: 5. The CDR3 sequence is CASSLNLAGGPYEQYF. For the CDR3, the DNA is TGCGCCAGCAGCTTAAATCTAGCGGGAGGGCCCTACGAGCAGTACTTC.

CDR3: CASSLERTAPGTQYF. CDR3 DNA: TGTGCCAGCAGCTTGGAGCGGACCGCGCCGGGGACCCAGTACTTC. J is TRBJ2-5 and V is TRBV5-8, with D tentatively TRBD2 (5 bases). The CDR3 is made up of 15 amino acids. Germline lookup yields CDR1 SGHTS and CDR2 YDEGEE. With 0 bases removed from V and 7 bases from J, the gap between germline ends came to 16 bases.

The CDR3 spells CASSVGTSGRSEQYF. DNA for the CDR3: TGTGCCAGCAGCGTTGGGACTAGCGGGAGGAGCGAGCAGTACTTC. This chain joins TRBV11-3 and TRBJ2-7; TRBD2 aligns across 15 bases. The germline V gene encodes CDR1 SGHNT and CDR2 YENEEA. This CDR3 is 15 amino acids long. Trimming removed 5 bases from V and 6 bases from J; junction bases left unmatched: 5.

The CDR3 DNA reads TGTGCCAGCAGCGTAGGCCAGGGGACCTATGGCTACACCTTC. Its translation: CASSVGQGTYGYTF. The J gene is TRBJ1-2, the V gene TRBV9, with D possibly TRBD1 on 6 matching bases. With 0 bases removed from V and 4 bases from J, the gap between germline ends came to 10 bases. This CDR3 is built from 14 residues. Germline V lookup: CDR1 SGDLS, CDR2 YYNGEE. Full variable domain (rest looked up from reference TRBV9 and TRBJ1-2): DSGVTQTPKHLITATGQRVTLRCSPRSGDLSVYWYQQSLDQGLQFLIQYYNGEERAKGNILERFSAQQFPDLHSELNLSSLELGDSALYFCASSVGQGTYGYTFGSGTRLTVV.

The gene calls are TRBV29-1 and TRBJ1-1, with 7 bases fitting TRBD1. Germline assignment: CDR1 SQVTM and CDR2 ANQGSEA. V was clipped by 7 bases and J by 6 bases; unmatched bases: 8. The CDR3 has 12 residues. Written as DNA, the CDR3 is TGCAGCGCCGACAGGGACTTGGCTGAAGCTTTCTTT. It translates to CSADRDLAEAFF.

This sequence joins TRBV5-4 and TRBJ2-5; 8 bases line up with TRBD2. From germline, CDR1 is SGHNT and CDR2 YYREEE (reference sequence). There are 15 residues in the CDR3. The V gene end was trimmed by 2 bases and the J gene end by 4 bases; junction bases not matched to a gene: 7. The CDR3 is CASSLHGGARETQYF. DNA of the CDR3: TGTGCCAGCAGCTTACACGGGGGGGCGCGAGAGACCCAGTACTTC. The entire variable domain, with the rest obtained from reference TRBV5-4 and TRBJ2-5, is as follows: ETGVTQSPTHLIKTRGQQVTLRCSSQSGHNTVSWYQQALGQGPQFIFQYYREEENGRGNFPPRFSGLQFPNYSSELNVNALELDDSALYLCASSLHGGARETQYFGPGTRLLVL.

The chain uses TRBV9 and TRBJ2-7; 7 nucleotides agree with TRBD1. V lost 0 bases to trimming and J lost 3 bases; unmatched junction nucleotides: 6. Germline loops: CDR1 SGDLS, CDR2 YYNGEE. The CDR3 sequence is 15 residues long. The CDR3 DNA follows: TGTGCCAGCAGCGTAGGGGCAGGGGGTTACTACGAGCAGTACTTC. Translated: CASSVGAGGYYEQYF. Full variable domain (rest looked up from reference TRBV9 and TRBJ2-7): DSGVTQTPKHLITATGQRVTLRCSPRSGDLSVYWYQQSLDQGLQFLIQYYNGEERAKGNILERFSAQQFPDLHSELNLSSLELGDSALYFCASSVGAGGYYEQYFGPGTRLTVT.

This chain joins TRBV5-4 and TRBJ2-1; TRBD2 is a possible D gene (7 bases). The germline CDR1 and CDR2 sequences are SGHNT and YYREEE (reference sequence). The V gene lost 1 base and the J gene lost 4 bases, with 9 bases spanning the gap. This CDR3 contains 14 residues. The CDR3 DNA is TGTGCCAGCAGCTTGCGGGGGGCTTACAATGAGCAGTTCTTC. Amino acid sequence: CASSLRGAYNEQFF.

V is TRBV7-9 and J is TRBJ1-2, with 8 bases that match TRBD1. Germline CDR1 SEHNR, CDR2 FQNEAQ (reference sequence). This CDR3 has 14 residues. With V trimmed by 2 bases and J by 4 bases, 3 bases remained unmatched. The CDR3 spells CASSLHGTGYGYTF. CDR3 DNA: TGTGCCAGCAGCTTACATGGGACAGGCTATGGCTACACCTTC. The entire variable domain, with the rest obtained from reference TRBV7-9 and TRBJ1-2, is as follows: DTGVSQNPRHKITKRGQNVTFRCDPISEHNRLYWYRQTLGQGPEFLTYFQNEAQLEKSRLLSDRFSAERPKGSFSTLEIQRTEQGDSAMYLCASSLHGTGYGYTFGSGTRLTVV.

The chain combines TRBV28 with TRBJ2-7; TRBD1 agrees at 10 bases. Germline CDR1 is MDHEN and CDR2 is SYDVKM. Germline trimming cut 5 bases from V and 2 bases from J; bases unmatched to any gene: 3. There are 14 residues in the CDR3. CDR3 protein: CASSPGTGAYEQYF. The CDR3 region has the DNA TGTGCCAGCAGTCCCGGGACAGGGGCCTACGAGCAGTACTTC.

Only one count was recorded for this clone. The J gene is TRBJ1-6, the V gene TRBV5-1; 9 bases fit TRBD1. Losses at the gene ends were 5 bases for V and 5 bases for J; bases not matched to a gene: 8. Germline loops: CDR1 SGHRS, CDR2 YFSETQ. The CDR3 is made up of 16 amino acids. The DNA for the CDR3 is TGCGCCAGCAGGCCTACAGGGGGCAGCGATAATTCACCCCTCCACTTT. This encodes CASRPTGGSDNSPLHF.

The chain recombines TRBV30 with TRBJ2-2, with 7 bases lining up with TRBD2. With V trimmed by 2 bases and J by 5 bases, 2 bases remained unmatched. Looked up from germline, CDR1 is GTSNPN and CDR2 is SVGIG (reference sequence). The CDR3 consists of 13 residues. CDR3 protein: CAWSQRGTGELFF. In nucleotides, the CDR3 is TGTGCCTGGAGTCAGCGGGGTACCGGGGAGCTGTTTTTT.

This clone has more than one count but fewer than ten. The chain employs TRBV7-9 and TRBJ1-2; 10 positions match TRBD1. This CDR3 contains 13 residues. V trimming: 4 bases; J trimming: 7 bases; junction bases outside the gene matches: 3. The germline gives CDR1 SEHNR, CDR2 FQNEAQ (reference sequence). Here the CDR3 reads CASSYRQGAGYTF. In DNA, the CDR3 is TGTGCCAGCAGCTACAGACAGGGGGCTGGCTACACCTTC.

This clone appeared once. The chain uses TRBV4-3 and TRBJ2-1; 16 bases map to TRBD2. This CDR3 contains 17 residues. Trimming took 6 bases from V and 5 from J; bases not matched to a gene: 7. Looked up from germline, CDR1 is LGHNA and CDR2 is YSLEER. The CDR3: CASRPGLAGGPHNEQFF. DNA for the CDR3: TGCGCCAGCAGACCGGGACTAGCGGGAGGGCCCCACAATGAGCAGTTCTTC.

CDR3 sequence (DNA): TGTGCCAGTACAGGTTTCTTAACCTATAATTCACCCCTCCACTTT. It specifies CASTGFLTYNSPLHF. The rearrangement uses TRBV6-5 and TRBJ1-6; TRBD1 might be the D (5 bases). V was clipped by 9 bases and J by 2 bases, with 14 bases between them. The CDR3 is made up of 15 amino acids. The V gene's germline CDR1 is MNHEY and CDR2 SVGAGI.

The CDR3 DNA reads as TGTGCCACCAGCAGAGGAGGCCGAGGAGAGACCCAGTACTTC. This translates into CATSRGGRGETQYF. The V gene is TRBV15, the J gene TRBJ2-5; D remains unclear. The V end was cut by 1 base, the J end by 4 bases, with 10 bases between. The CDR3 is 14 residues long. Germline loops: CDR1 LNHNV, CDR2 YYDKDF (reference sequence).

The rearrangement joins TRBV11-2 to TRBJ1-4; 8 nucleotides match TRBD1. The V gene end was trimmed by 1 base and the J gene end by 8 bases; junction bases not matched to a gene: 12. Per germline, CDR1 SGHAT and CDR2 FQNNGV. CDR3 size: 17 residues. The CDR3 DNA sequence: TGTGCCAGCAGCTTAGCCCGGGACAGGTGGGGGTTGGAAAAACTGTTTTTT. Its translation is CASSLARDRWGLEKLFF. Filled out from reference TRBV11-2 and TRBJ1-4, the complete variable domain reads EAGVAQSPRYKIIEKRQSVAFWCNPISGHATLYWYQQILGQGPKLLIQFQNNGVVDDSQLPKDRFSAERLKGVDSTLKIQPAKLEDSAVYLCASSLARDRWGLEKLFFGSGTQLSVL.

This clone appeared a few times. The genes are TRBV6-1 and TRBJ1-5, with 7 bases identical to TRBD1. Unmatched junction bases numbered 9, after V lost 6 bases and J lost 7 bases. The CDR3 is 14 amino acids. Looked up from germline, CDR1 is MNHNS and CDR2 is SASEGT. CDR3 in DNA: TGTGCCAGCAGGGATGACAGGGACGGGCAGCCCCAGCATTTT. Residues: CASRDDRDGQPQHF.

CDR3 in DNA: TGCGCCAGCAGCCAAGAGTTCAGTGGGAACACTGAAGCTTTCTTT. Protein sequence: CASSQEFSGNTEAFF. This sequence joins TRBV4-3 and TRBJ1-1; D not resolved. Germline V gene sequence: CDR1 LGHNA, CDR2 YSLEER. The CDR3 sequence is 15 residues long. V was clipped by 0 bases and J by 1 base, with 9 bases between them.

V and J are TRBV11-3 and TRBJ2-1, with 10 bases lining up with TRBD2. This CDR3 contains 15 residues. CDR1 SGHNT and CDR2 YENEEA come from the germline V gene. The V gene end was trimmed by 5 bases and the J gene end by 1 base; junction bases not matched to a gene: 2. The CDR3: CASSIAGGSYNEQFF. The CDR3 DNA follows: TGTGCCAGCAGCATAGCGGGAGGTTCCTACAATGAGCAGTTCTTC.

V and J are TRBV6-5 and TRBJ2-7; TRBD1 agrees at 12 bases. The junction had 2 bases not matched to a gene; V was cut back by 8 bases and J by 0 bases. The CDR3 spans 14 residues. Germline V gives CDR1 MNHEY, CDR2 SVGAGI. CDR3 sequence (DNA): TGTGCCAGCGGGACAGGGGGCCTCTCCTACGAGCAGTACTTC. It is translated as CASGTGGLSYEQYF.

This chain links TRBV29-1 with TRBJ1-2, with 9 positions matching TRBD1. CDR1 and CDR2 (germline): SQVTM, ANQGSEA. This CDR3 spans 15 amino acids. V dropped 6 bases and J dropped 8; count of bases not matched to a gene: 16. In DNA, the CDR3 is TGCAGCGTCACTATGGCCCCAGGACAGGGGCCCGGCTACACCTTC. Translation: CSVTMAPGQGPGYTF.

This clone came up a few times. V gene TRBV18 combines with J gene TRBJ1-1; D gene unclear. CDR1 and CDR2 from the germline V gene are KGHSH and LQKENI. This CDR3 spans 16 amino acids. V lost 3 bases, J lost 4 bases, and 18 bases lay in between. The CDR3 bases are TGTGCCAGCTCACCTCCCGGACGAGGGCTGGTCACTGAAGCTTTCTTT. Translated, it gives CASSPPGRGLVTEAFF.